These 30 T cell receptor beta chains came from one sample sequenced in a study of blood T cell repertoires in COVID-19. Sequencing was performed with immunoSEQ multiplex PCR; in TCRdb, only in-frame clones are kept and a portion is missing. The repertoire includes about 42,000 clones, 76% of them detected once, and over 25% sits in the top ten. Sequenced material: peripheral blood. All receptors come from a man older than 75 with acute or convalescent COVID-19.

The CDR3 DNA reads TGTGCCAGCAGCCTAAGCTCGGGGAACACCATATATTTT. Translating gives CASSLSSGNTIYF. This chain joins TRBV11-2 and TRBJ1-3, with no clear D. Looked up from germline, CDR1 is SGHAT and CDR2 is FQNNGV. This CDR3 has 13 residues. V shed 5 bases and J shed 7 bases, with 12 bases lying between them.

The count of this clone is one. The chain recombines TRBV29-1 with TRBJ2-5; the match to TRBD1 covers 8 bases. The V gene's germline CDR1 is SQVTM and CDR2 ANQGSEA. The J segment lost 4 bases and the V segment lost 7 bases, leaving 11 bases of the junction unmatched. This CDR3 contains 14 residues. CDR3 amino acids: CSADQGAGGETQYF. The CDR3 DNA sequence: TGCAGCGCCGACCAGGGGGCAGGAGGAGAGACCCAGTACTTC.

This chain connects TRBV29-1 to TRBJ1-1; a possible D gene is TRBD1 (6 bases). This CDR3 is 13 amino acids long. Germline CDR1 SQVTM, CDR2 ANQGSEA. Trimming took 6 bases from V and 9 from J, leaving 20 bases between them. The CDR3 DNA is TGCAGCGTGCTGGGACATAATCCGCTTCAAGCTTTCTTT. Translated, it gives CSVLGHNPLQAFF. Looking up the rest from reference TRBV29-1 and TRBJ1-1 gives the full variable domain: SAVISQKPSRDICQRGTSLTIQCQVDSQVTMMFWYRQQPGQSLTLIATANQGSEATYESGFVIDKFPISRPNLTFSTLTVSNMSPEDSSIYLCSVLGHNPLQAFFGQGTRLTVV.

This clone was counted once. This chain connects TRBV7-3 to TRBJ2-3; D may be TRBD1 (5 bases). V was shortened by 7 bases and J by 1 base, with 9 bases between the two germline ends. This CDR3 region has 13 residues. From germline, CDR1 is SGHTA and CDR2 FQGTGA. Written as DNA, the CDR3 is TGTGCCAGCAAACAAGGGGGCACAGATACGCAGTATTTT. Protein product: CASKQGGTDTQYF.

The chain links TRBV3-1 (or the pseudogene TRBV3-2) to TRBJ2-7, with TRBD1 identical over 8 bases. The CDR3 loop spans 15 amino acids. V shed 5 bases, J shed 3 bases, and the junction held 9 bases outside the gene matches. The V gene's germline CDR1 is LGHDT and CDR2 YNNKEL (reference sequence). In DNA form, the CDR3 reads TGTGCCAGCAGCTCTCAGGGGGCAGTTGGCTACGAGCAGTACTTC. Its protein is CASSSQGAVGYEQYF.

The V call is TRBV5-4, the J call TRBJ2-7; tentative D call: TRBD1 (6 bases). Germline assignment: CDR1 SGHNT and CDR2 YYREEE (reference sequence). The ends were cut back, 2 bases at V and 0 bases at J, with 18 bases in the middle. The length of the CDR3 is 17 residues. The CDR3 bases are TGTGCCAGCAGCTTTGGTCGTCAGGGGCCAAGCTCCTACGAGCAGTACTTC. Translation: CASSFGRQGPSSYEQYF. Full variable domain (outside the CDR3, taken from reference TRBV5-4 and TRBJ2-7): ETGVTQSPTHLIKTRGQQVTLRCSSQSGHNTVSWYQQALGQGPQFIFQYYREEENGRGNFPPRFSGLQFPNYSSELNVNALELDDSALYLCASSFGRQGPSSYEQYFGPGTRLTVT.

The chain employs TRBV7-2 and TRBJ2-3; no definite D call. This CDR3 spans 11 amino acids. Trimming removed 6 bases at V and 3 bases at J, with 4 bases between. CDR1 is SGHTA and CDR2 is FQGNSA in the germline V gene. The CDR3 coding sequence is TGTGCCAGCAGACGGACAGATACGCAGTATTTT. This gives the protein CASRRTDTQYF.

This chain joins TRBV11-1 and TRBJ2-1, with TRBD2 matching 12 bases. In germline, CDR1 is SGHAT, CDR2 FQDESV (reference sequence). The CDR3 is 16 residues long. The trim removed 5 bases at V and 5 bases at J, leaving 7 bases unmatched. The CDR3 bases are TGTGCCAGCAGCCGACTAGCGGGAGAGCTCAACAATGAGCAGTTCTTC. Its translation: CASSRLAGELNNEQFF.

J is TRBJ1-1 and V is TRBV5-1; TRBD1 is a possible D gene (5 bases). The germline V gene has CDR1 SGHRS and CDR2 YFSETQ. The CDR3 is 14 amino acids. Trimming left V 0 bases short and J 1 base short, with 7 bases between. CDR3 nucleotide sequence: TGCGCCAGCAGCTTGGACGGGGGGAACACTGAAGCTTTCTTT. It specifies CASSLDGGNTEAFF.

J is TRBJ2-7 and V is TRBV18; 10 nucleotides line up with TRBD1. CDR1 KGHSH and CDR2 LQKENI come from the germline V gene. Trimming removed 0 bases from V and 4 bases from J; junction bases left unmatched: 3. The CDR3 length is 15 residues. CDR3 region: CASSPPGQGRYEQYF. The CDR3 DNA reads as TGTGCCAGCTCACCACCGGGACAGGGGAGGTACGAGCAGTACTTC.

The J gene is TRBJ1-6, the V gene TRBV30; D remains unclear. The CDR3 is 12 amino acids. V dropped 3 bases and J dropped 6 bases, with 6 bases sitting between them. Germline assignment: CDR1 GTSNPN and CDR2 SVGIG (reference sequence). The CDR3 spells CAWRAGNSPLHF. The CDR3 region has the DNA TGTGCCTGGAGGGCGGGTAATTCACCCCTCCACTTT.

The chain joins TRBV27 to TRBJ2-3, with no clear D. Trimming stripped 5 bases from V and 0 bases from J, with 6 bases between. Germline CDR1 is MNHEY and CDR2 is SMNVEV (reference sequence). This CDR3 region has 13 residues. The CDR3 nucleotides read TGTGCCAGCAGTCTCTCTAGCACAGATACGCAGTATTTT. The encoded protein is CASSLSSTDTQYF.

DNA for the CDR3: TGTGCCAGTAGTATGCGGCGGTTCTATGGCTACACCTTC. Amino acid sequence: CASSMRRFYGYTF. V and J are TRBV19 and TRBJ1-2; D is unclear. The CDR3 is 13 residues long. V gave up 3 bases and J gave up 4 bases, with 9 bases separating them. CDR1 LNHDA and CDR2 SQIVND come from the germline V gene (reference sequence).

The gene calls are TRBV11-2 and TRBJ1-6; the D gene is possibly TRBD1 (5 bases). The germline gives CDR1 SGHAT, CDR2 FQNNGV. Trimming stripped 3 bases from V and 5 bases from J, with 11 bases between. This CDR3 spans 15 amino acids. The CDR3 here is CASSFTGRDNSPLHF. In DNA, the CDR3 is TGTGCCAGCAGCTTTACAGGACGGGATAATTCACCCCTCCACTTT.

The chain joins TRBV5-6 to TRBJ1-2; tentative D call: TRBD1 (5 bases). This CDR3 is built from 14 residues. With 9 bases removed from V and 1 base from J, the gap between germline ends came to 16 bases. Germline V lookup: CDR1 SGHDT, CDR2 YYEEEE. The CDR3 DNA is TGTGCCACCAAAGTCGCAGGGAATAACTATGGCTACACCTTC. Its protein is CATKVAGNNYGYTF.

The genes are TRBV29-1 and TRBJ2-2; no reliable D call. Germline V gives CDR1 SQVTM, CDR2 ANQGSEA. Trimming removed 4 bases at V and 2 bases at J, with 8 bases between. This CDR3 is 13 amino acids long. The CDR3 bases are TGCAGCGTTGGACTCAAAAACACCGGGGAGCTGTTTTTT. Translated: CSVGLKNTGELFF.

J is TRBJ1-5 and V is TRBV20-1; no definite D call. V was trimmed by 3 bases and J by 0 bases, leaving 15 bases between them. CDR3 length: 16 residues. The germline CDR1 and CDR2 sequences are DFQATT and SNEGSKA (reference sequence). CDR3 sequence (DNA): TGCAGTGCTAGTAGCTACGCAGGCCGTAGCAATCAGCCCCAGCATTTT. As protein: CSASSYAGRSNQPQHF.

The CDR3: CAISESGVPTDTQYF. DNA of the CDR3: TGTGCCATCAGTGAGTCGGGAGTTCCCACAGATACGCAGTATTTT. The chain carries TRBV10-3 and TRBJ2-3; TRBD2 is a possible D gene (5 bases). V was clipped by 0 bases and J by 2 bases, with 9 bases between them. Germline assignment: CDR1 ENHRY and CDR2 SYGVKD. The CDR3 is 15 amino acids.

The count of this clone is one. This sample includes further DNA sequences coding for the same CDR3. For the CDR3, the DNA is TGTGCCAGCAGTCCCGGGACAGGCAGCCAAGAGACCCAGTACTTC. It specifies CASSPGTGSQETQYF. The chain recombines TRBV7-2 with TRBJ2-5; 8 positions match TRBD1. With V trimmed by 6 bases and J by 1 base, 7 bases remained unmatched. Germline V CDR1 and CDR2: SGHTA, FQGNSA. The CDR3 length is 15 residues.

The chain employs TRBV6-5 and TRBJ2-7; possible D gene TRBD1, 5 bases. The V end was cut by 6 bases, the J end by 5 bases, with 17 bases between. The CDR3 length is 14 residues. Germline lookup yields CDR1 MNHEY and CDR2 SVGAGI. The CDR3 sequence: CASSRSTDTNEQYF. CDR3 DNA: TGTGCCAGCAGCCGATCGACGGACACGAACGAGCAGTACTTC.

CDR3 amino acids: CASSGRGRQETQYF. CDR3 nucleotide sequence: TGTGCCAGCAGCGGCAGGGGGCGCCAAGAGACCCAGTACTTC. This chain joins TRBV9 and TRBJ2-5; TRBD1 agrees at 8 bases. This CDR3 has 14 residues. Trimming removed 3 bases from V and 1 base from J; junction bases left unmatched: 2. In germline, CDR1 is SGDLS, CDR2 YYNGEE.

This clone was picked up many times. This chain joins TRBV5-4 and TRBJ2-5; D may be TRBD2 (6 bases). The V gene's germline CDR1 is SGHNT and CDR2 YYREEE (reference sequence). The CDR3 has 15 residues. The V end was cut by 0 bases, the J end by 1 base, with 10 bases between. The chain's CDR3 is CASSLVVSGQETQYF. The CDR3 DNA is TGTGCCAGCAGCTTGGTAGTTAGCGGCCAAGAGACCCAGTACTTC.

The J gene is TRBJ2-5, the V gene TRBV7-2, with D uncertain. V lost 4 bases, J lost 5 bases, and 11 bases lay in between. Germline assignment: CDR1 SGHTA and CDR2 FQGNSA. This CDR3 is built from 13 residues. The chain's CDR3 is CASSSAIRETQYF. CDR3 bases: TGTGCCAGCAGCTCTGCCATCAGGGAGACCCAGTACTTC. Supplemented by reference TRBV7-2 and TRBJ2-5, the full variable domain reads GAGVSQSPSNKVTEKGKDVELRCDPISGHTALYWYRQSLGQGLEFLIYFQGNSAPDKSGLPSDRFSAERTGGSVSTLTIQRTQQEDSAVYLCASSSAIRETQYFGPGTRLLVL.

This clone was picked up a small number of times. V gene TRBV5-1 combines with J gene TRBJ2-7, with 8 bases identical to TRBD2. The CDR3 is 14 amino acids. CDR1 SGHRS and CDR2 YFSETQ come from the germline V gene. V lost 5 bases and J lost 2; bases outside the gene matches: 6. The CDR3: CASRRDGGAYEQYF. The CDR3 bases are TGCGCCAGCAGAAGGGACGGGGGGGCCTACGAGCAGTACTTC.

V is TRBV9 and J is TRBJ1-5; D not resolved. V shed 7 bases and J shed 7 bases, with 9 bases lying between them. This CDR3 comprises 11 residues. Germline V CDR1 and CDR2: SGDLS, YYNGEE. The DNA for the CDR3 is TGTGCCAGCCTCCGGAGGCAGCCCCAGCATTTT. Protein product: CASLRRQPQHF.

The rearrangement joins TRBV7-2 to TRBJ1-1, with D possibly TRBD1 on 6 matching bases. The CDR3 is 14 amino acids. The ends were cut back, 5 bases at V and 0 bases at J, with 10 bases in the middle. CDR1 is SGHTA, CDR2 FQGNSA, per germline. The DNA for the CDR3 is TGTGCCAGCAGCGCCGGACAGCTGAACACTGAAGCTTTCTTT. Its translation: CASSAGQLNTEAFF.

The V and J genes are TRBV5-1 and TRBJ2-2; D is unresolved. CDR3 length: 16 residues. V lost 6 bases to trimming and J lost 0 bases, with 15 bases between them. Germline CDR1 and CDR2: SGHRS and YFSETQ. The CDR3 region has the DNA TGCGCCAGCACCTTATTACAGTTCGCGAACACCGGGGAGCTGTTTTTT. Translation: CASTLLQFANTGELFF.

The rearrangement joins TRBV6-5 to TRBJ1-1; TRBD1 matches 9 bases. J gave up 11 bases and V 9 bases, and 10 bases lay outside the gene matches. Germline assignment: CDR1 MNHEY and CDR2 SVGAGI. The CDR3 spans 12 residues. As DNA, the CDR3 is TGTGCCAGACCTACAGGGGGCCGGAGGGCTTTCTTT. Translated: CARPTGGRRAFF.

This chain links TRBV3-1 (or the pseudogene TRBV3-2) with TRBJ1-5, with D hard to call. There are 13 residues in the CDR3. V was pared by 0 bases and J by 4 bases, with 4 bases between. Per the germline V gene, CDR1 is LGHDT and CDR2 is YNNKEL (reference sequence). DNA for the CDR3: TGTGCCAGCAGCCAAGACAGAAATCAGCCCCAGCATTTT. It codes for CASSQDRNQPQHF.

The chain carries TRBV7-2 and TRBJ1-2, with D possibly TRBD1 on 5 matching bases. The CDR3 sequence is 14 residues long. The V end lost 3 bases, the J end lost 4 bases, and 12 bases lay between the germline ends. Germline CDR1 and CDR2: SGHTA and FQGNSA. CDR3 sequence reads: CASSFRQLSYGYTF. CDR3 sequence (DNA): TGTGCCAGCAGCTTCCGACAGTTGTCCTATGGCTACACCTTC.